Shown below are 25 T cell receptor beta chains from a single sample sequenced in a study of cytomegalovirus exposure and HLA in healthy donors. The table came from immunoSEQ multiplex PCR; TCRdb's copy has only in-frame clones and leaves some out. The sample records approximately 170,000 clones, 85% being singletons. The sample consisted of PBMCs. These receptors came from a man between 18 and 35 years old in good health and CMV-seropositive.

The CDR3 sequence is CASSLDGGGAGTGELFF. CDR3 sequence (DNA): TGTGCCAGCAGCTTAGATGGCGGGGGGGCGGGGACCGGGGAGCTGTTTTTT. The J gene is TRBJ2-2, the V gene TRBV7-2; 9 nucleotides match TRBD2. The germline V gene encodes CDR1 SGHTA and CDR2 FQGNSA. CDR3 length equals 17 residues. The junction had 8 bases not matched to a gene; V was cut back by 1 base and J by 5 bases.

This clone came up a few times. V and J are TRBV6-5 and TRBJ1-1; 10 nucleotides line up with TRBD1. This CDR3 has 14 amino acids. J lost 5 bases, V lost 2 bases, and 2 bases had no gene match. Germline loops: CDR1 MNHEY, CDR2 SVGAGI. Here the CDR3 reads CASSYDRGLTEAFF. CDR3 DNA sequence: TGTGCCAGCAGTTACGACAGGGGGCTTACTGAAGCTTTCTTT.

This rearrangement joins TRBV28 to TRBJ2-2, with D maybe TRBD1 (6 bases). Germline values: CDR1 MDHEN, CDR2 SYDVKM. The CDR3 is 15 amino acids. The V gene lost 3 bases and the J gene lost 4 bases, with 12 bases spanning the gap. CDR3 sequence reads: CASSLLVGGTGELFF. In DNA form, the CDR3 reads TGTGCCAGCAGTTTGCTTGTAGGGGGCACCGGGGAGCTGTTTTTT.

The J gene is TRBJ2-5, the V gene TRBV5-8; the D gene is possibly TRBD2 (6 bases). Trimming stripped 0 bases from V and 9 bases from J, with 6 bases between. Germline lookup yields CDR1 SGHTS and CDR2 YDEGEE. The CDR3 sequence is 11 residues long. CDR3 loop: CASSLGGAQYF. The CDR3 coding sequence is TGTGCCAGCAGCTTGGGGGGGGCCCAGTACTTC.

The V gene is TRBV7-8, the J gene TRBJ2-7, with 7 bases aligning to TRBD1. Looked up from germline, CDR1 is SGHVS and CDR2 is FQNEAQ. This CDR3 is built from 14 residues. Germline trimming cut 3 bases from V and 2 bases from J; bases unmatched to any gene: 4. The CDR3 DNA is TGTGCCAGCAGCTTGATCACAGGGGCCTACGAGCAGTACTTC. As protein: CASSLITGAYEQYF. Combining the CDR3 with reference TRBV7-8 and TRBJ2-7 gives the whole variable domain GAGVSQSPRYKVAKRGQDVALRCDPISGHVSLFWYQQALGQGPEFLTYFQNEAQLDKSGLPSDRFFAERPEGSVSTLKIQRTQQEDSAVYLCASSLITGAYEQYFGPGTRLTVT.

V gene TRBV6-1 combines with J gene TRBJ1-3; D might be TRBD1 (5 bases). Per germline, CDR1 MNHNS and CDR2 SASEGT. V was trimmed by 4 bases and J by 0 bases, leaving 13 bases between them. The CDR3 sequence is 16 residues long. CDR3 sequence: CASSGPGSSSGNTIYF. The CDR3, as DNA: TGTGCCAGCAGTGGTCCAGGGTCTTCCTCTGGAAACACCATATATTTT.

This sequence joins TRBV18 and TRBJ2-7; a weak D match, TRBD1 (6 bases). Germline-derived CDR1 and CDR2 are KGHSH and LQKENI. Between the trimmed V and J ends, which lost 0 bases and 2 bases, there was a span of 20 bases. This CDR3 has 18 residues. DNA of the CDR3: TGTGCCAGCTCACCACCTTCCGGGCAGGGGACCTTCCCCTACGAGCAGTACTTC. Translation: CASSPPSGQGTFPYEQYF.

The CDR3 bases are TGTGCCAGCAGCGTCGACAGGGGAGATACGCAGTATTTT. Its translation: CASSVDRGDTQYF. This chain links TRBV9 with TRBJ2-3; 8 nucleotides agree with TRBD1. V was clipped by 2 bases and J by 5 bases; unmatched bases: 1. The germline V gene has CDR1 SGDLS and CDR2 YYNGEE. This CDR3 is 13 amino acids long.

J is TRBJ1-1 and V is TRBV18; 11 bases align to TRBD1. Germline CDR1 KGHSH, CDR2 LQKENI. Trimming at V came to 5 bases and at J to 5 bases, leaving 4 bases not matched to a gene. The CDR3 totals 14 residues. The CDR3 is CASSSGTGGTEAFF. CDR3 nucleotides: TGTGCCAGCTCATCGGGGACAGGGGGAACTGAAGCTTTCTTT.

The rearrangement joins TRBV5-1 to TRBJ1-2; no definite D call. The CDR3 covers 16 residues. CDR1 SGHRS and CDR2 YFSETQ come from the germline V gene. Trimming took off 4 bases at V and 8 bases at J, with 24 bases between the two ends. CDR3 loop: CASSPLTTGGLGGYTF. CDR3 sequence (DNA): TGCGCCAGCAGCCCGTTGACGACCGGAGGCCTGGGGGGCTACACCTTC.

CDR3: CASSQAGGHNEQFF. The CDR3 coding sequence is TGTGCCAGCAGCCAAGCGGGAGGACACAATGAGCAGTTCTTC. The genes are TRBV4-2 and TRBJ2-1, with 7 bases fitting TRBD2. V lost 1 base and J lost 5; bases outside the gene matches: 2. Germline CDR1 reads LGHNA; CDR2 reads YNFKEQ. The CDR3 runs to 14 residues.

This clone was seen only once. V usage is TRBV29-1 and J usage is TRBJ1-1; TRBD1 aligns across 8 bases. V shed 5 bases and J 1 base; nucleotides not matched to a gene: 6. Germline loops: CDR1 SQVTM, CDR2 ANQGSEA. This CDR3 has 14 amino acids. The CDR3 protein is CSVSRGRENTEAFF. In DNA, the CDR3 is TGCAGCGTTAGCAGGGGGCGTGAGAACACTGAAGCTTTCTTT. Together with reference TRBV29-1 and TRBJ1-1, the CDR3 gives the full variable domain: SAVISQKPSRDICQRGTSLTIQCQVDSQVTMMFWYRQQPGQSLTLIATANQGSEATYESGFVIDKFPISRPNLTFSTLTVSNMSPEDSSIYLCSVSRGRENTEAFFGQGTRLTVV.

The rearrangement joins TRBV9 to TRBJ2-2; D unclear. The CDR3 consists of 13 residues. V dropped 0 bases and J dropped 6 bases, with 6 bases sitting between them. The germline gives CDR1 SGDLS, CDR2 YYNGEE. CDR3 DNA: TGTGCCAGCAGCGTAGCTCTCTCCGGGGAGCTGTTTTTT. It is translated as CASSVALSGELFF.

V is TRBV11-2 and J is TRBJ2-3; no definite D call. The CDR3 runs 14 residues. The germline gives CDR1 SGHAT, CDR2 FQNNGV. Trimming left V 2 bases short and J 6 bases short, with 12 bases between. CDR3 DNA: TGTGCCAGCAGCTTACAGTTGCCCTCTGATACGCAGTATTTT. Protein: CASSLQLPSDTQYF.

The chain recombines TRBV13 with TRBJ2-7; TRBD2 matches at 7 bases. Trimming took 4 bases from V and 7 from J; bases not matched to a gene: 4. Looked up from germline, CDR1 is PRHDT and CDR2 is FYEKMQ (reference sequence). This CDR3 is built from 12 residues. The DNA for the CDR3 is TGTGCCAGCAGCTCTACGGGGGGAGAGCAGTACTTC. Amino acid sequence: CASSSTGGEQYF.

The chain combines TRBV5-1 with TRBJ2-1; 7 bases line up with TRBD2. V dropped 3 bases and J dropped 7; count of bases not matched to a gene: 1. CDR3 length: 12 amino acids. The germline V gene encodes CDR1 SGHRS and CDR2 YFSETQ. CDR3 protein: CASSWEGNEQFF. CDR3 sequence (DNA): TGCGCCAGCAGCTGGGAGGGTAATGAGCAGTTCTTC.

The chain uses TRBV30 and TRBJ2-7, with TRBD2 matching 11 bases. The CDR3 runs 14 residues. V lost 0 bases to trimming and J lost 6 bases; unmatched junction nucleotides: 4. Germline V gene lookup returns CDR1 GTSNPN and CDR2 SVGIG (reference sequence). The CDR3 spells CAWSVIGTSGEQYF. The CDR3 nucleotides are TGTGCCTGGAGTGTAATCGGGACTAGCGGCGAGCAGTACTTC.

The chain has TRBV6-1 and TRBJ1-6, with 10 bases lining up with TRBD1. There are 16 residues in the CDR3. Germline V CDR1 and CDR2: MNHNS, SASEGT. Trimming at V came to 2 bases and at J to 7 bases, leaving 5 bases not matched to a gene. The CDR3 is CASSERTGGHNSPLHF. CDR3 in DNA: TGTGCCAGCAGTGAAAGGACAGGGGGTCACAATTCACCCCTCCACTTT.

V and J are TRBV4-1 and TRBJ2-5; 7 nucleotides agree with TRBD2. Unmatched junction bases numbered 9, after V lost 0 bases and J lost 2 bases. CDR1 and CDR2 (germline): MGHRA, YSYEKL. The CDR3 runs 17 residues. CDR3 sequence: CASSQEGGGGLQETQYF. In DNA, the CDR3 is TGCGCCAGCAGCCAAGAGGGAGGCGGGGGTCTTCAAGAGACCCAGTACTTC.

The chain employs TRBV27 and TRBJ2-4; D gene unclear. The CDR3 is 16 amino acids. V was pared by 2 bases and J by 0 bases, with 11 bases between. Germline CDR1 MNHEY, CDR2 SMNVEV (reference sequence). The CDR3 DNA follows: TGTGCCAGCAGTTTAACTTTATCGATAGCCAAAAACATTCAGTACTTC. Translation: CASSLTLSIAKNIQYF.

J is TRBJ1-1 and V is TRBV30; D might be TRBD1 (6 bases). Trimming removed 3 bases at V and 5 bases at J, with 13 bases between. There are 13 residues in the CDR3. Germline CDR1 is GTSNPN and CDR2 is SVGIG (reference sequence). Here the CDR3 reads CAWSGEGGTEAFF. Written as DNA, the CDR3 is TGTGCCTGGAGCGGGGAAGGGGGAACTGAAGCTTTCTTT.

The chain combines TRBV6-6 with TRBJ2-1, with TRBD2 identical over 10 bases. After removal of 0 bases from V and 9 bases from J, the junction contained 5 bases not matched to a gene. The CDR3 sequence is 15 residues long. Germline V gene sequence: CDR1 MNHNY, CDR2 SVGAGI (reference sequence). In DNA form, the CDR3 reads TGTGCCAGCAGTTACTCTAGCGGGAGGCTAGGTGAGCAGTTCTTC. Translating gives CASSYSSGRLGEQFF.

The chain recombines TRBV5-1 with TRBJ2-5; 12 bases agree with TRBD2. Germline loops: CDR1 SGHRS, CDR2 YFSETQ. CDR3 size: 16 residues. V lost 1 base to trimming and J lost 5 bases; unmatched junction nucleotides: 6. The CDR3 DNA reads TGCGCCAGCAGCTTGACTAGCGGGGGGAAGGGGGAGACCCAGTACTTC. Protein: CASSLTSGGKGETQYF. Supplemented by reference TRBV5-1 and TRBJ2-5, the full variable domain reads KAGVTQTPRYLIKTRGQQVTLSCSPISGHRSVSWYQQTPGQGLQFLFEYFSETQRNKGNFPGRFSGRQFSNSRSEMNVSTLELGDSALYLCASSLTSGGKGETQYFGPGTRLLVL.

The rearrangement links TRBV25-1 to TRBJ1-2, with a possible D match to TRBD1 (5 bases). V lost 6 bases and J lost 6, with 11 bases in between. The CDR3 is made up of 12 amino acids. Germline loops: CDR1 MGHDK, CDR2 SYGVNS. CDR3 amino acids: CASRTPGNGYTF. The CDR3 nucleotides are TGTGCCAGCAGGACCCCAGGGAATGGCTACACCTTC.

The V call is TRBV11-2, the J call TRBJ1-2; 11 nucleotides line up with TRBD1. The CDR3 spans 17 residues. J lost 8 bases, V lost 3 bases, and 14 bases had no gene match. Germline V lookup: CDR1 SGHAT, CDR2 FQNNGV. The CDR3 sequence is CASSFMGSGQGEGGYTF. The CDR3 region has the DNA TGTGCCAGCAGCTTTATGGGATCGGGACAGGGGGAAGGAGGCTACACCTTC. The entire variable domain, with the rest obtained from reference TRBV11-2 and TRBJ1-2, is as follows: EAGVAQSPRYKIIEKRQSVAFWCNPISGHATLYWYQQILGQGPKLLIQFQNNGVVDDSQLPKDRFSAERLKGVDSTLKIQPAKLEDSAVYLCASSFMGSGQGEGGYTFGSGTRLTVV.